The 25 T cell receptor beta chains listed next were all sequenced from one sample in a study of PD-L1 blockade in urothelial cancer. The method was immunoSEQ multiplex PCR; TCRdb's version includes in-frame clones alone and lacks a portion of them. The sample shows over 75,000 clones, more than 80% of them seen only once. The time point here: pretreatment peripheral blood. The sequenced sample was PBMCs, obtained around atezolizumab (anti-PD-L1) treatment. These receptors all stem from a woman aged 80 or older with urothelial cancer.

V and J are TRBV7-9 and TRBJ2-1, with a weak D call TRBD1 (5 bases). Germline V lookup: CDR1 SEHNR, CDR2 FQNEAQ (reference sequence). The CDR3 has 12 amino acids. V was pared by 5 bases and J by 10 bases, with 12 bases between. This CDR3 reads CASSGAPHEQFF. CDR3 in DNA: TGTGCCAGCAGCGGGGCGCCTCACGAGCAGTTCTTC.

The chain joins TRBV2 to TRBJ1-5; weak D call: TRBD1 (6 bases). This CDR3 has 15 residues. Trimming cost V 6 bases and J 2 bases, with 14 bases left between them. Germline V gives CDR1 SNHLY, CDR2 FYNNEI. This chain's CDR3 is CASRRGGSGNQPQHF. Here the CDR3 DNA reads TGTGCCAGCAGAAGGGGGGGGTCAGGCAATCAGCCCCAGCATTTT. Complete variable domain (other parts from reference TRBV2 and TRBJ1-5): EPEVTQTPSHQVTQMGQEVILRCVPISNHLYFYWYRQILGQKVEFLVSFYNNEISEKSEIFDDQFSVERPDGSNFTLKIRSTKLEDSAMYFCASRRGGSGNQPQHFGDGTRLSIL.

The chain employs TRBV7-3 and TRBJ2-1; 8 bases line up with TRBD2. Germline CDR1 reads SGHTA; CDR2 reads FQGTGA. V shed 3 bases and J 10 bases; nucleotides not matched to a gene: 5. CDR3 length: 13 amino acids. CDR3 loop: CASSFTGTREQFF. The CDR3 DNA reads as TGTGCCAGCAGCTTCACCGGGACTAGAGAGCAGTTCTTC. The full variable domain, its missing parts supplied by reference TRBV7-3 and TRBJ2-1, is GAGVSQTPSNKVTEKGKYVELRCDPISGHTALYWYRQSLGQGPEFLIYFQGTGAADDSGLPNDRFFAVRPEGSVSTLKIQRTERGDSAVYLCASSFTGTREQFFGPGTRLTVL.

The CDR3 sequence is CASSLRGANYGYTF. CDR3 sequence (DNA): TGCGCCAGCAGCTTGAGGGGCGCGAACTATGGCTACACCTTC. The genes are TRBV5-1 and TRBJ1-2; tentative D call: TRBD1 (5 bases). The CDR3 spans 14 residues. Trimming cost V 1 base and J 2 bases, with 9 bases left between them. Germline V lookup: CDR1 SGHRS, CDR2 YFSETQ.

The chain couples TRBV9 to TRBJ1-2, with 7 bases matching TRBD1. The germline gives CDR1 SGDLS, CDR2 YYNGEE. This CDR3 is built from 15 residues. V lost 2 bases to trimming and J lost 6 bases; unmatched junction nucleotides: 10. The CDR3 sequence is CASSVYTGDRDGYTF. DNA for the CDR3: TGTGCCAGCAGCGTTTATACAGGGGATCGGGATGGCTACACCTTC.

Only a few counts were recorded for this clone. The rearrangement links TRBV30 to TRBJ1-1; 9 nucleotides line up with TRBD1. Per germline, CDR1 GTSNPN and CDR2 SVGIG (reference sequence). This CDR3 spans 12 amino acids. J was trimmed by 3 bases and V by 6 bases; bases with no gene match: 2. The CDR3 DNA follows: TGTGCCTGTGGACAGGGGTACACTGAAGCTTTCTTT. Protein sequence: CACGQGYTEAFF.

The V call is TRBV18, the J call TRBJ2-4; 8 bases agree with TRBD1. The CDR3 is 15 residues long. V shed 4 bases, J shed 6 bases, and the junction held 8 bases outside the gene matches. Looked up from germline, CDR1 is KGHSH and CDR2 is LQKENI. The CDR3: CASSLGQGNGNIQYF. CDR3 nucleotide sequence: TGTGCCAGCTCACTTGGACAGGGTAATGGAAACATTCAGTACTTC.

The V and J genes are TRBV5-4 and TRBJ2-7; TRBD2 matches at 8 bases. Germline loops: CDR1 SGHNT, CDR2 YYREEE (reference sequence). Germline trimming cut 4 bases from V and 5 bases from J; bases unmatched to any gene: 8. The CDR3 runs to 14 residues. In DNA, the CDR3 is TGTGCCAGCAGCCTGCGGGGGGCGAAAAACGAGCAGTACTTC. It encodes CASSLRGAKNEQYF.

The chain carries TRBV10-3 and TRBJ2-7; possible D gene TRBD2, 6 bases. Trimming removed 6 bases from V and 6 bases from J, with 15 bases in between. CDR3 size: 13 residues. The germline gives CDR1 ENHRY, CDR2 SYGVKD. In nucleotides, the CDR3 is TGTGCCATCAGATGGGCGGAGGGGAGCGAGCAGTACTTC. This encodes CAIRWAEGSEQYF.

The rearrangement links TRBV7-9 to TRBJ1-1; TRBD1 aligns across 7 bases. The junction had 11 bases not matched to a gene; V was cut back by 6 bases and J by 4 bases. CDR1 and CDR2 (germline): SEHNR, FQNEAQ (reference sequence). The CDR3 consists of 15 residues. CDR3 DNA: TGTGCCAGCAGTTTCGACGGACAGGTTCGCACTGAAGCTTTCTTT. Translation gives CASSFDGQVRTEAFF.

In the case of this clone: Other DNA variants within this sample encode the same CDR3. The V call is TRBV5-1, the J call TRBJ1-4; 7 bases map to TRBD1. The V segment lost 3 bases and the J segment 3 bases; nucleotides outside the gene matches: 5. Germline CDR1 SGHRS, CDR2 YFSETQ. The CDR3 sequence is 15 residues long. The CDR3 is CASSSTGLSNEKLFF. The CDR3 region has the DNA TGCGCCAGCAGCTCGACAGGGTTATCTAATGAAAAACTGTTTTTT. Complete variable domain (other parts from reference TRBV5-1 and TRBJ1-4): KAGVTQTPRYLIKTRGQQVTLSCSPISGHRSVSWYQQTPGQGLQFLFEYFSETQRNKGNFPGRFSGRQFSNSRSEMNVSTLELGDSALYLCASSSTGLSNEKLFFGSGTQLSVL.

CDR3 amino acids: CASSPSRGGNEQYF. In DNA form, the CDR3 reads TGTGCCAGCAGCCCATCCAGGGGTGGCAACGAGCAGTACTTC. The V call is TRBV7-6, the J call TRBJ2-7; the D gene is possibly TRBD1 (6 bases). Germline CDR1 is SGHVS and CDR2 is FNYEAQ. Trimming stripped 5 bases from V and 5 bases from J, with 16 bases between. The CDR3 consists of 14 residues. The full variable domain, with the rest looked up from reference TRBV7-6 and TRBJ2-7, is GAGVSQSPRYKVTKRGQDVALRCDPISGHVSLYWYRQALGQGPEFLTYFNYEAQQDKSGLPNDRFSAERPEGSISTLTIQRTEQRDSAMYRCASSPSRGGNEQYFGPGTRLTVT.

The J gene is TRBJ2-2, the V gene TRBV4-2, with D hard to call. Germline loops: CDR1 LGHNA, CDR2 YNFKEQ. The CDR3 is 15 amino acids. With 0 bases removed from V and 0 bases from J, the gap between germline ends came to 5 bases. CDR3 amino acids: CASSQDRANTGELFF. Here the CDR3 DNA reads TGTGCCAGCAGCCAAGATCGGGCGAACACCGGGGAGCTGTTTTTT.

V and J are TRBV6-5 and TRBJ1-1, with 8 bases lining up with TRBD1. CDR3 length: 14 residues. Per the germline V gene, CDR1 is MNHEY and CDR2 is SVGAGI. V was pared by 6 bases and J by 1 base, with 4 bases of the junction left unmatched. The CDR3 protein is CASRLQGGNTEAFF. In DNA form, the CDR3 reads TGTGCCAGCAGGTTACAGGGGGGGAACACTGAAGCTTTCTTT.

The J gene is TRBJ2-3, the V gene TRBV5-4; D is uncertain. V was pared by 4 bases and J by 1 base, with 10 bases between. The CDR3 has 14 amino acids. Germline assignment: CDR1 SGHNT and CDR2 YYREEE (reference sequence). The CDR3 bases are TGTGCCAGCAGCGGCCGAAGCGGCACAGATACGCAGTATTTT. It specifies CASSGRSGTDTQYF.

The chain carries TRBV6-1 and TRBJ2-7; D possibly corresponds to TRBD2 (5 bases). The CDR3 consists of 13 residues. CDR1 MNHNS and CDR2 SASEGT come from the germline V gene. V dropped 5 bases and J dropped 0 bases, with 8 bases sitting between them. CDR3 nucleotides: TGTGCCAGCAGTATCGGGGACTCCTACGAGCAGTACTTC. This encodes CASSIGDSYEQYF.

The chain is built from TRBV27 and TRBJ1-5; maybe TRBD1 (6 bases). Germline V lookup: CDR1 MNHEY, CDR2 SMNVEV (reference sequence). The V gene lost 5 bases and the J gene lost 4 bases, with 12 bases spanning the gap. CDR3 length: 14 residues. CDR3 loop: CASSPRTVNQPQHF. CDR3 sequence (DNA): TGTGCCAGCAGTCCCAGGACAGTAAATCAGCCCCAGCATTTT.

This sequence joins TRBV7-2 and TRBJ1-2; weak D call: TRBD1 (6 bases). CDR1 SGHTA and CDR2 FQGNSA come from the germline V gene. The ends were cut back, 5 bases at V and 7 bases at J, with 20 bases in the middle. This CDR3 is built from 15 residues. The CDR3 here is CASSLGQSIVRGYTF. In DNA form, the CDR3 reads TGTGCCAGCAGCCTCGGACAGTCGATAGTCCGTGGCTACACCTTC. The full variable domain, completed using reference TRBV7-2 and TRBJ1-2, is GAGVSQSPSNKVTEKGKDVELRCDPISGHTALYWYRQSLGQGLEFLIYFQGNSAPDKSGLPSDRFSAERTGGSVSTLTIQRTQQEDSAVYLCASSLGQSIVRGYTFGSGTRLTVV.

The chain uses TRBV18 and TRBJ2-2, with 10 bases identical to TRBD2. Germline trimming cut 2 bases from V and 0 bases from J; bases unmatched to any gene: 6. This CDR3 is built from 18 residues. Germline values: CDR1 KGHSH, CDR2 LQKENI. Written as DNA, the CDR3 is TGTGCCAGCTCACCATCGATAGCGGGAGGCACGAACACCGGGGAGCTGTTTTTT. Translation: CASSPSIAGGTNTGELFF.

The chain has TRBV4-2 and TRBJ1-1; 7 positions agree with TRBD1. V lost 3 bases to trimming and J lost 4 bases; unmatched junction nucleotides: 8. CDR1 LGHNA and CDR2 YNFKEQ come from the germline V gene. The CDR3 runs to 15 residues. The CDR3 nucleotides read TGTGCCAGCAGCCAGAGCACAGGGGTCAGCACTGAAGCTTTCTTT. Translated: CASSQSTGVSTEAFF.

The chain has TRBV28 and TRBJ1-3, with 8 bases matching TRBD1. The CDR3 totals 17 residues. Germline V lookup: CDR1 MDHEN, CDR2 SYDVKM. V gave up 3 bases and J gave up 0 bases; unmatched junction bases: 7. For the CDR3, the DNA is TGTGCCAGCAGTTTCCAGAGGGGACAGGTCTCTGGAAACACCATATATTTT. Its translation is CASSFQRGQVSGNTIYF.

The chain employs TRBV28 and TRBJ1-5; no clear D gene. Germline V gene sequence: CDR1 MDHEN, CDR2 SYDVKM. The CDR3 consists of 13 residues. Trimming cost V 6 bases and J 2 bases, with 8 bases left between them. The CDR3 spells CASREGGNQPQHF. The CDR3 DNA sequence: TGTGCCAGCAGGGAGGGAGGCAATCAGCCCCAGCATTTT.

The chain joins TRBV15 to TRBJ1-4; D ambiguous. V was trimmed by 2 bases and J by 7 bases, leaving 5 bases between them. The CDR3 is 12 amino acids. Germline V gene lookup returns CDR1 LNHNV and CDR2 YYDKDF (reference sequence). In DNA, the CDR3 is TGTGCCACCAGCAGAACACGTGAAAAACTGTTTTTT. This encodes CATSRTREKLFF.

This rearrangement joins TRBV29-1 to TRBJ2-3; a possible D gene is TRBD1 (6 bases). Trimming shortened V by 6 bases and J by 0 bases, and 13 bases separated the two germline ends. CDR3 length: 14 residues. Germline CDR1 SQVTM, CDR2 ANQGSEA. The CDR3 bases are TGCAGCGTCGCCACAGGGTTAAGCACAGATACGCAGTATTTT. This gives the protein CSVATGLSTDTQYF.

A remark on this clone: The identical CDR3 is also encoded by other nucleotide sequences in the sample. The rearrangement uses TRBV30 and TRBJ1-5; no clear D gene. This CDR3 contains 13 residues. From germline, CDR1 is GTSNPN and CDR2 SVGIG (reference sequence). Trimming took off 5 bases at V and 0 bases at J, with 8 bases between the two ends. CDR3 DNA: TGTGCCTGGGCTGCTAGTAGCAATCAGCCCCAGCATTTT. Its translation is CAWAASSNQPQHF.